This T cell receptor (beta chain) emerged from a study of cytomegalovirus exposure and HLA in healthy donors. Healthy bone marrow donors supplied every sample. Use of 60 Vbeta and 13 Jbeta primers characterized the PCR. Produced via immunoSEQ multiplex PCR; TCRdb's table is partial and in-frame only. The data show 150,000 to 200,000 clones, with approximately 67% seen just once and about 2.9% held by the top ten. Germline assignment: CDR1 SGHTA and CDR2 FQGNSA. V lost 5 bases and J lost 5, with 21 bases in between. This CDR3 has 16 residues. The chain combines TRBV7-2 with TRBJ1-2; D is possibly TRBD1 (6 bases). This clonotype originated in a middle-aged man in good health and CMV-seronegative. Sequences were obtained from PBMCs. CDR3 bases: TGTGCCAGCAGCCCTCCTTGGGGCCAGGGGCATTATGGCTACACCTTC. This gives the protein CASSPPWGQGHYGYTF.